This is a list of T cell receptor beta chains from one sample in a study of cytomegalovirus exposure and HLA in healthy donors. The protocol was immunoSEQ multiplex PCR, while the TCRdb copy is restricted to in-frame clones and leaves out a portion. This table has just over 200,000 clones, approximately 80% appearing once. The sequencing sample was made of PBMCs. The receptors come from a man aged 50-59 years in good health and CMV-seronegative. CDR3s include the opening cysteine and the closing phenylalanine or tryptophan. A D gene is named only where the DNA matches it firmly. Size is stated for part of the rows, as once, few or many counts, or as a class when the clone is expanded.

clone size | J gene | D gene | V gene | CDR3 protein | CDR3 DNA
. | TRBJ2-1 | TRBD2 | TRBV5-1 | CASSGDPAGVYNEQFF | TGCGCCAGCAGCGGTGATCCAGCGGGGGTCTACAATGAGCAGTTCTTC
once | TRBJ1-1 | . | TRBV7-9 | CASTLRRAGAPYTEAFF | TGTGCCAGCACCCTTAGACGGGCAGGGGCCCCCTACACTGAAGCTTTCTTT
few | TRBJ1-1 | TRBD1 | TRBV7-3 | CASSWTGGTDTEAFF | TGTGCCAGCAGCTGGACAGGGGGCACGGACACTGAAGCTTTCTTT
few | TRBJ1-2 | . | TRBV28 | CASTPPTGIKGYTF | TGTGCCAGTACCCCCCCGACAGGCATAAAGGGCTACACCTTC
. | TRBJ1-4 | . | TRBV18 | CASSPGSRGEKLFF | TGTGCCAGCTCACCGGGATCCAGGGGTGAAAAACTGTTTTTT
once | TRBJ2-2 | TRBD1 | TRBV10-3 | CAISESMGQGPGELFF | TGTGCCATCAGTGAGTCGATGGGACAGGGACCCGGGGAGCTGTTTTTT
few | TRBJ2-2 | . | TRBV4-1 | CASSPPEGELFF | TGCGCCAGCAGCCCCCCGGAGGGGGAGCTGTTTTTT
few | TRBJ2-7 | TRBD1 | TRBV27 | CASAAGTGAYEQYF | TGTGCCAGCGCCGCCGGGACAGGGGCCTACGAGCAGTACTTC
. | TRBJ2-5 | TRBD2 | TRBV10-1 | CANKTSGSLETQYF | TGCGCCAATAAAACTAGCGGGAGTTTGGAGACCCAGTACTTC
. | TRBJ2-7 | TRBD1 | TRBV6-5 | CASSEGQTAYEQYF | TGTGCCAGCAGCGAGGGACAGACTGCCTACGAGCAGTACTTC
. | TRBJ1-5 | . | TRBV28 | CASSLGQNNQPQHF | TGTGCCAGCAGTTTAGGTCAGAATAATCAGCCCCAGCATTTT
. | TRBJ1-1 | . | TRBV7-9 | CSSSRQENTEAFF | TGTTCCAGCAGCCGTCAGGAGAACACTGAAGCTTTCTTT
. | TRBJ2-7 | . | TRBV27 | CASRGRTLGGEQYF | TGTGCCAGCCGAGGACGGACCTTAGGAGGCGAGCAGTACTTC
. | TRBJ2-7 | TRBD2 | TRBV28 | CASSFWGQQAGGTYEQYF | TGTGCCAGCAGCTTCTGGGGACAGCAAGCGGGAGGAACCTACGAGCAGTACTTC
. | TRBJ2-7 | . | TRBV27 | CASSANYEQYF | TGTGCCAGCAGTGCGAACTACGAGCAGTACTTC
. | TRBJ2-7 | TRBD1 | TRBV5-1 | CASRTGSEQYF | TGCGCCAGCAGGACAGGGTCCGAGCAGTACTTC
. | TRBJ1-1 | . | TRBV19 | CASSIGPAGWNTEAFF | TGTGCCAGTAGTATAGGTCCGGCAGGTTGGAACACTGAAGCTTTCTTT
. | TRBJ2-1 | . | TRBV12-2 | CASRNTPGTSGSYNEQFF | TGTGCAAGTCGCAACACTCCCGGGACTAGCGGGAGTTATAATGAGCAGTTCTTC
. | TRBJ1-5 | TRBD1 | TRBV5-1 | CASSSDRGPPQHF | TGCGCCAGCAGCTCGGACAGGGGCCCACCCCAGCATTTT
few | TRBJ2-7 | TRBD2 | TRBV6-6 | CASRVEGRGRAGEQYF | TGTGCCAGCAGAGTGGAGGGGCGGGGGAGGGCCGGCGAGCAGTACTTC
. | TRBJ2-5 | . | TRBV5-1 | CASSPLDGVVETQYF | TGCGCCAGCAGCCCTCTCGACGGAGTGGTGGAGACCCAGTACTTC
. | TRBJ1-3 | TRBD1 | TRBV9 | CASSVLQDRAWGNTIYF | TGTGCCAGCAGCGTCCTCCAGGACAGGGCGTGGGGAAACACCATATATTTT
. | TRBJ2-6 | TRBD2 | TRBV7-3 | CASSLLGGASGANVLTF | TGTGCCAGCAGCCTCCTCGGGGGGGCGAGTGGGGCCAACGTCCTGACTTTC
. | TRBJ1-6 | TRBD1 | TRBV6-5 | CASSYSYRGYNSPLHF | TGTGCCAGCAGTTACTCGTACAGGGGGTATAATTCACCCCTCCACTTT
. | TRBJ2-4 | TRBD1 | TRBV29-1 | CSVEGATGEYENIQYF | TGCAGCGTTGAAGGCGCGACAGGGGAGTACGAAAACATTCAGTACTTC
. | TRBJ2-7 | . | TRBV27 | CASSLSGSDSYEQYF | TGTGCCAGCAGTTTATCCGGGTCGGACTCCTACGAGCAGTACTTC
. | TRBJ2-3 | . | TRBV2 | CASSEYRDTQYF | TGTGCCAGCAGTGAATACAGAGATACGCAGTATTTT
. | TRBJ2-7 | TRBD1 | TRBV9 | CASSSWTGGVYEQYF | TGTGCCAGCAGCTCCTGGACAGGGGGCGTCTACGAGCAGTACTTC
. | TRBJ2-7 | . | TRBV27 | CASSLTSTHYEQYF | TGTGCCAGCAGTTTAACTAGCACTCACTACGAGCAGTACTTC
. | TRBJ1-1 | TRBD1 | TRBV7-9 | CASSLLQGLNTEAFF | TGTGCCAGCAGTTTATTACAGGGGTTGAACACTGAAGCTTTCTTT
few | TRBJ2-7 | TRBD1 | TRBV9 | CASSPRPDRGRDEQYF | TGTGCCAGCAGCCCCCGACCTGACAGGGGAAGAGACGAGCAGTACTTC
. | TRBJ2-2 | . | TRBV19 | CASSFGGNTGELFF | TGTGCCAGTAGTTTCGGGGGGAACACCGGGGAGCTGTTTTTT
once | TRBJ1-1 | TRBD1 | TRBV6-1 | CASSVGQGYTEAFF | TGTGCCAGCAGTGTGGGACAGGGGTACACTGAAGCTTTCTTT
. | TRBJ1-1 | TRBD1 | TRBV5-1 | CASSPPLGTGTEAFF | TGCGCCAGCAGCCCCCCCCTAGGGACAGGGACCGAAGCTTTCTTT
. | TRBJ2-7 | TRBD2 | TRBV6-4 | CASSELAGVSYEQYF | TGTGCCAGCAGCGAACTAGCGGGAGTATCCTACGAGCAGTACTTC
. | TRBJ1-5 | TRBD1 | TRBV29-1 | CSVGGQGAGGQPQHF | TGCAGCGTTGGGGGACAGGGGGCAGGGGGTCAGCCCCAGCATTTT
once | TRBJ2-7 | . | TRBV27 | CASSLVSSKPHEQYF | TGTGCCAGCAGTTTAGTTAGTAGTAAGCCCCACGAGCAGTACTTC
. | TRBJ1-4 | TRBD1 | TRBV19 | CASTWTGTEKLFF | TGTGCCAGTACTTGGACAGGGACCGAAAAACTGTTTTTT
. | TRBJ2-7 | TRBD1 | TRBV2 | CASSSRQGDSYEQYF | TGTGCCAGCAGTTCCCGACAGGGGGACTCCTACGAGCAGTACTTC
. | TRBJ2-7 | TRBD2 | TRBV6-1 | CASSETGETSGRSF | TGTGCCAGCAGTGAAACAGGGGAGACTAGCGGGAGGAGCTTC
. | TRBJ1-5 | TRBD1 | TRBV27 | CASSGTGVNQPQHF | TGTGCCAGCAGTGGGACAGGGGTGAATCAGCCCCAGCATTTT
. | TRBJ1-5 | TRBD1 | TRBV10-2 | CASQGQTNQPQHF | TGCGCCAGCCAGGGACAGACTAATCAGCCCCAGCATTTT
once | TRBJ2-7 | TRBD1 | TRBV10-3 | CAISRGQGSYEQYF | TGTGCCATCAGTCGAGGACAGGGGAGCTACGAGCAGTACTTC